These 9 T cell receptor beta chains were all obtained from the same sample, sequenced in a study of regulatory T cells in long-lasting Graves disease. Indicated time point: newly diagnosed GD, antithyroid drugs for less than 3 months. Researchers made the TCR library from RNA that was extracted from PBMCs. The TCR beta library used iRepertoire HTBI primers with Arm-PCR amplification of CDR3. TCRdb itself ran the multiplex PCR reads through MiXCR, one entry per CDR3 protein. Of under 300,000 distinct CDR3 sequences in the sample, 20% to 25% were seen once. The sample was peripheral blood mononuclear cells (PBMCs), taken at new diagnosis, from a patient treated with antithyroid drugs. These receptors all stem from a female donor with Graves disease.

This clonotype was detected only a few times. This rearrangement joins TRBV7-3 to TRBJ2-3, with TRBD2 identical over 12 bases. The CDR3 length is 16 residues. The V segment lost 4 bases and the J segment 5 bases; nucleotides outside the gene matches: 7. Germline V gene sequence: CDR1 SGHTA, CDR2 FQGTGA. In DNA, the CDR3 is TGTGCCAGCAGCTCCCGGACTAGCGGGAATAGAGATACGCAGTATTTT. Translation: CASSSRTSGNRDTQYF.

This clonotype has only a few counts. Just one base apart from a much larger clone, this may be a read error. The rearrangement links TRBV7-3 to TRBJ2-1, with a tentative D call TRBD1 (5 bases). TRBJ2-5 explains the end of the DNA better; the J call may be wrong. The CDR3 is made up of 13 amino acids. Germline lookup yields CDR1 SGHTA and CDR2 FQGTGA. CDR3 in DNA: TGTGCCAGCAGCTTAGACAGCCAAGAGACCCAGTACTTC. It yields the protein CASSLDSQETQYF.

The chain joins TRBV10-2 to TRBJ1-2; TRBD1 aligns across 8 bases. Germline lookup yields CDR1 WSHSY and CDR2 SAAADI. The CDR3 consists of 15 residues. V lost 6 bases, J lost 2 bases, and 8 bases stayed unmatched. In nucleotides, the CDR3 is TGCGCCAGCAGGGCGACAGGGGCGCCGAACTATGGCTACACCTTC. Protein: CASRATGAPNYGYTF.

This clonotype was counted ten times or more. This rearrangement joins TRBV18 to TRBJ1-2; TRBD1 matches 7 bases. J lost 4 bases, V lost 6 bases, and 14 bases had no gene match. The CDR3 runs 16 residues. Per the germline V gene, CDR1 is KGHSH and CDR2 is LQKENI. CDR3 in amino acids: CASSNSPGQTSYGYTF. The CDR3 nucleotides read TGTGCCAGCTCTAACTCTCCGGGACAGACCAGCTATGGCTACACCTTC.

The table lists this clonotype with many counts. The chain joins TRBV5-1 to TRBJ2-1; TRBD2 matches at 9 bases. Germline CDR1 reads SGHRS; CDR2 reads YFSETQ. The CDR3 has 18 amino acids. The V segment lost 1 base and the J segment 3 bases; nucleotides outside the gene matches: 11. The chain's CDR3 is CASSLSWGREGRYNEQFF. For the CDR3, the DNA is TGCGCCAGCAGCTTGTCTTGGGGGCGGGAGGGCCGCTACAATGAGCAGTTCTTC.

There are many counts of this clonotype. This chain uses TRBV2 with TRBJ1-5; D is uncertain. The V gene's germline CDR1 is SNHLY and CDR2 FYNNEI. V lost 4 bases and J 7 bases, leaving 8 bases between the germline ends. The CDR3 has 12 amino acids. The CDR3 DNA sequence: TGTGCCAGCAGTGGGTTTGTGCAGCCCCAGCATTTT. Its protein is CASSGFVQPQHF.

In this sample, this clonotype turned up many times. The genes are TRBV3-1 and TRBJ2-3; 16 bases agree with TRBD2. The CDR3 covers 20 residues. Trimming removed 1 base from V and 0 bases from J; junction bases left unmatched: 7. Germline CDR1 and CDR2: LGHDT and YNNKEL (reference sequence). CDR3 sequence reads: CASSQAGLAGGISSTDTQYF. The CDR3 nucleotides are TGTGCCAGCAGCCAAGCGGGACTAGCGGGAGGGATCTCTAGCACAGATACGCAGTATTTT.

V is TRBV15 and J is TRBJ2-7; TRBD2 matches at 12 bases. Germline CDR1 LNHNV, CDR2 YYDKDF (reference sequence). The length of the CDR3 is 19 residues. V dropped 3 bases and J dropped 0; count of bases not matched to a gene: 12. CDR3 nucleotide sequence: TGTGCCACCAGCAGGAAAATAGGACTAGCGGGACAGGTCTCCTACGAGCAGTACTTC. Residues: CATSRKIGLAGQVSYEQYF.

This clonotype was seen ten or more times. The chain is built from TRBV11-2 and TRBJ2-5; either TRBD1 or TRBD2 may supply D (6 bases each). The V gene lost 7 bases and the J gene lost 4 bases, with 19 bases spanning the gap. The CDR3 length is 15 residues. From germline, CDR1 is SGHAT and CDR2 FQNNGV. CDR3 sequence reads: CASTRLGGAPETQYF. The DNA for the CDR3 is TGTGCCAGCACCCGGCTGGGGGGCGCTCCAGAGACCCAGTACTTC.